These 21 T cell receptor beta chains came from one sample sequenced in a study of early T cells in non-severe SARS-CoV-2 infection. TCRdb redid the calling of the 5' RACE reads with MiXCR, one entry per CDR3 protein. The repertoire holds approximately 35,000 distinct CDR3 sequences, less than 6% seen once, with 10% to 15% in the top ten. Sequenced sample: whole blood. The source is an adult who was a healthcare worker with PCR-confirmed SARS-CoV-2 infection or an uninfected control (not recorded which).

In this sample, this clonotype turned up many times. The chain is built from TRBV7-2 and TRBJ2-2; weak D call: TRBD1 (7 bases). Trimming took 1 base from V and 7 from J, leaving 10 bases between them. CDR1 SGHTA and CDR2 FQGNSA come from the germline V gene. The CDR3 is 14 residues long. The CDR3 sequence: CASSLGQGGGELFF. CDR3 bases: TGTGCCAGCAGCTTAGGACAGGGAGGCGGGGAGCTGTTTTTT.

This clonotype was recorded at least ten times. This chain links TRBV12-3 or TRBV12-4 with TRBJ1-4, with 8 bases fitting TRBD1. Unmatched junction bases numbered 9, after V lost 5 bases and J lost 7 bases. This CDR3 has 15 residues. The CDR3 DNA is TGTGCCAGCAGTGGATCCAGGGGGCTGGGTGAAAAACTGTTTTTT. Amino acid sequence: CASSGSRGLGEKLFF.

The table lists this clonotype with many counts. CDR3 coding DNA: TGTGCCAGCAGCTCGACAGGGTACTCGCAGTATTTT. This sequence encodes CASSSTGYSQYF. V gene TRBV11-2 combines with J gene TRBJ2-3; 7 nucleotides align to TRBD1. V shed 4 bases, J shed 10 bases, and the junction held 5 bases outside the gene matches. This CDR3 has 12 amino acids. Germline CDR1 reads SGHAT; CDR2 reads FQNNGV.

The J gene is TRBJ1-2, the V gene TRBV11-2; D unresolved. This CDR3 spans 12 amino acids. Trimming removed 6 bases at V and 3 bases at J, with 8 bases between. Germline CDR1 SGHAT, CDR2 FQNNGV. CDR3 region: CASSTTYYGYTF. The CDR3 DNA is TGTGCCAGCAGTACAACCTACTATGGCTACACCTTC. Full variable domain (outside the CDR3, taken from reference TRBV11-2 and TRBJ1-2): EAGVAQSPRYKIIEKRQSVAFWCNPISGHATLYWYQQILGQGPKLLIQFQNNGVVDDSQLPKDRFSAERLKGVDSTLKIQPAKLEDSAVYLCASSTTYYGYTFGSGTRLTVV.

V usage is TRBV7-9 and J usage is TRBJ2-4; D might be TRBD2 (6 bases). Germline V gene lookup returns CDR1 SEHNR and CDR2 FQNEAQ (reference sequence). There are 17 residues in the CDR3. V was cut by 0 bases and J by 0 bases, with 12 bases left in between. CDR3 DNA: TGTGCCAGCAGCTTAGCGGGCGGGGATGCAGCCAAAAACATTCAGTACTTC. It is translated as CASSLAGGDAAKNIQYF. The entire variable domain, with the rest obtained from reference TRBV7-9 and TRBJ2-4, is as follows: DTGVSQNPRHKITKRGQNVTFRCDPISEHNRLYWYRQTLGQGPEFLTYFQNEAQLEKSRLLSDRFSAERPKGSFSTLEIQRTEQGDSAMYLCASSLAGGDAAKNIQYFGAGTRLSVL.

This clonotype was seen ten or more times. The chain combines TRBV6-2 or TRBV6-3 with TRBJ2-1, with D perhaps matching TRBD2 (7 bases). The V and J ends lost 6 bases and 10 bases respectively, with 16 bases between them. This CDR3 has 13 amino acids. Germline CDR1 MNHEY, CDR2 SVGEGT. The CDR3 is CASSLAGAGEQFF. Here the CDR3 DNA reads TGTGCCAGCAGCCTGGCGGGGGCAGGGGAGCAGTTCTTC.

By share, this clonotype ranks as medium-sized. The chain carries TRBV6-5 and TRBJ2-7, with TRBD1 matching over 7 bases. The germline CDR1 and CDR2 sequences are MNHEY and SVGAGI. V lost 3 bases to trimming and J lost 4 bases; unmatched junction nucleotides: 6. CDR3 length: 14 amino acids. For the CDR3, the DNA is TGTGCCAGCAGTTATTCAGGGGGTGGGTACGAGCAGTACTTC. Protein sequence: CASSYSGGGYEQYF.

This clonotype was picked up many times. V is TRBV7-9 and J is TRBJ1-2, with TRBD1 identical over 10 bases. Germline assignment: CDR1 SEHNR and CDR2 FQNEAQ (reference sequence). V lost 5 bases to trimming and J lost 8 bases; unmatched junction nucleotides: 8. CDR3 length: 14 residues. The CDR3 is CASSQRQGARGYTF. Written as DNA, the CDR3 is TGTGCCAGCAGCCAAAGACAGGGGGCCCGCGGCTACACCTTC.

This clonotype has a handful of counts. V and J are TRBV5-5 and TRBJ2-3; D is perhaps TRBD2 (6 bases). CDR1 is SGHKS, CDR2 YYEKEE, per germline (reference sequence). V was pared by 1 base and J by 5 bases, with 11 bases between. This CDR3 has 14 amino acids. CDR3: CASSLTGEGDTQYF. Written as DNA, the CDR3 is TGTGCCAGCAGCTTGACGGGGGAAGGAGATACGCAGTATTTT. The full variable domain, its missing parts supplied by reference TRBV5-5 and TRBJ2-3, is DAGVTQSPTHLIKTRGQQVTLRCSPISGHKSVSWYQQVLGQGPQFIFQYYEKEERGRGNFPDRFSARQFPNYSSELNVNALLLGDSALYLCASSLTGEGDTQYFGPGTRLTVL.

This clonotype was recorded many times. V gene TRBV25-1 combines with J gene TRBJ2-7; D gene ambiguous. The CDR3 runs 14 residues. Germline values: CDR1 MGHDK, CDR2 SYGVNS. The V end lost 2 bases, the J end lost 4 bases, and 12 bases lay between the germline ends. The chain's CDR3 is CASSEEDGAYEQYF. The CDR3 nucleotides are TGTGCCAGCAGTGAAGAGGACGGAGCATACGAGCAGTACTTC.

This clonotype was picked up many times. This rearrangement joins TRBV10-2 to TRBJ2-3, with 9 bases identical to TRBD1. V was pared by 6 bases and J by 0 bases, with 16 bases of the junction left unmatched. The V gene's germline CDR1 is WSHSY and CDR2 SAAADI. The CDR3 is made up of 19 amino acids. The CDR3 DNA reads TGCGCCAGCAGCCCCTCAAGGGACAGGGAACTCCCGAGCACAGATACGCAGTATTTT. Translation: CASSPSRDRELPSTDTQYF.

In regard to this clonotype: A much larger clone sits a single nucleotide away, making a read error possible. The chain employs TRBV14 and TRBJ1-1; tentatively, D is TRBD1 (5 bases). With 4 bases removed from V and 0 bases from J, the gap between germline ends came to 15 bases. Germline V gene data show CDR1 as SGHDN and CDR2 as FVKESK. This CDR3 region has 16 residues. CDR3 region: CASSRPPRQLNTEAFF. The CDR3 coding sequence is TGTGCCAGCAGCCGACCGCCGAGACAGCTGAACACTGAAGCTTTCTTT.

This clonotype was observed at least ten times. V and J are TRBV5-1 and TRBJ2-5; 9 bases line up with TRBD1. With 4 bases clipped from V and 2 bases from J, the junction kept 6 bases outside the gene matches. The CDR3 consists of 15 residues. Germline CDR1 SGHRS, CDR2 YFSETQ. The CDR3 DNA reads as TGCGCCAGCAGCAGGGGGACAGGGAGTCAAGAGACCCAGTACTTC. Amino acids: CASSRGTGSQETQYF. Full variable domain (outside the CDR3, taken from reference TRBV5-1 and TRBJ2-5): KAGVTQTPRYLIKTRGQQVTLSCSPISGHRSVSWYQQTPGQGLQFLFEYFSETQRNKGNFPGRFSGRQFSNSRSEMNVSTLELGDSALYLCASSRGTGSQETQYFGPGTRLLVL.

The CDR3 reads CASAPVRNTEAFF. DNA for the CDR3: TGTGCCAGCGCCCCAGTGAGGAACACTGAAGCTTTCTTT. The V call is TRBV7-3, the J call TRBJ1-1; D is unclear. Trimming cost V 8 bases and J 1 base, with 11 bases left between them. The CDR3 sequence is 13 residues long. Germline values: CDR1 SGHTA, CDR2 FQGTGA.

This clonotype was counted many times. The chain has TRBV28 and TRBJ1-6; no clear D gene. Germline assignment: CDR1 MDHEN and CDR2 SYDVKM. Trimming removed 3 bases at V and 6 bases at J, with 3 bases between. The CDR3 sequence is 12 residues long. The CDR3 here is CASSLSNSPLHF. CDR3 nucleotide sequence: TGTGCCAGCAGTTTGAGTAATTCACCCCTCCACTTT.

This clonotype was seen ten or more times. The chain has TRBV29-1 and TRBJ1-5; 7 nucleotides match TRBD1. The V gene's germline CDR1 is SQVTM and CDR2 ANQGSEA. CDR3 length: 13 residues. The J segment lost 5 bases and the V segment lost 4 bases, leaving 5 bases of the junction unmatched. CDR3 sequence reads: CSVGDSSHQPQHF. The CDR3 DNA sequence: TGCAGCGTTGGGGACAGTTCTCATCAGCCCCAGCATTTT.

This clonotype was detected many times. This chain links TRBV10-3 with TRBJ1-1, with D perhaps matching TRBD1 (5 bases). Trimming pared 2 bases from V and 3 bases from J, leaving 7 bases between. CDR3 length: 13 amino acids. CDR1 is ENHRY, CDR2 SYGVKD, per germline. The CDR3, as DNA: TGTGCCATCAGTGAGGACAGCCACACTGAAGCTTTCTTT. This encodes CAISEDSHTEAFF.

The chain uses TRBV4-1 and TRBJ2-1, with 9 bases aligning to TRBD2. Germline CDR1 and CDR2: MGHRA and YSYEKL. This CDR3 has 16 amino acids. Trimming cost V 1 base and J 2 bases; bases outside gene matches: 3. CDR3 nucleotides: TGCGCCAGCAGCCAAGGGGCTAGCGGGACCTACAATGAGCAGTTCTTC. Encoded protein: CASSQGASGTYNEQFF.

This clonotype appeared many times. This rearrangement joins TRBV6-6 to TRBJ2-6; weak D call: TRBD1 (6 bases). The V gene's germline CDR1 is MNHNY and CDR2 SVGAGI (reference sequence). The CDR3 contains 15 residues. V was shortened by 6 bases and J by 4 bases, with 13 bases between the two germline ends. In DNA form, the CDR3 reads TGTGCCAGCAGGGACGCAGGGACAGGGGCCAACGTCCTGACTTTC. It translates to CASRDAGTGANVLTF.

Ten or more counts support this clonotype. This chain connects TRBV20-1 to TRBJ1-1; 7 nucleotides match TRBD1. CDR3 length: 16 amino acids. J gave up 0 bases and V 3 bases, and 10 bases lay outside the gene matches. Germline V gives CDR1 DFQATT, CDR2 SNEGSKA (reference sequence). For the CDR3, the DNA is TGCAGTGCTAGGGGAGGGACAGTGGGTATGAACACTGAAGCTTTCTTT. Translation: CSARGGTVGMNTEAFF.

The rearrangement links TRBV15 to TRBJ2-3; D perhaps matches TRBD2 (7 bases). The germline V and J ends were trimmed by 5 bases and 4 bases, with 16 bases remaining between them. Germline V CDR1 and CDR2: LNHNV, YYDKDF (reference sequence). The CDR3 totals 15 residues. This CDR3 reads CATSFRGGGADTQYF. In DNA form, the CDR3 reads TGTGCCACCAGCTTTAGGGGGGGCGGCGCAGATACGCAGTATTTT.